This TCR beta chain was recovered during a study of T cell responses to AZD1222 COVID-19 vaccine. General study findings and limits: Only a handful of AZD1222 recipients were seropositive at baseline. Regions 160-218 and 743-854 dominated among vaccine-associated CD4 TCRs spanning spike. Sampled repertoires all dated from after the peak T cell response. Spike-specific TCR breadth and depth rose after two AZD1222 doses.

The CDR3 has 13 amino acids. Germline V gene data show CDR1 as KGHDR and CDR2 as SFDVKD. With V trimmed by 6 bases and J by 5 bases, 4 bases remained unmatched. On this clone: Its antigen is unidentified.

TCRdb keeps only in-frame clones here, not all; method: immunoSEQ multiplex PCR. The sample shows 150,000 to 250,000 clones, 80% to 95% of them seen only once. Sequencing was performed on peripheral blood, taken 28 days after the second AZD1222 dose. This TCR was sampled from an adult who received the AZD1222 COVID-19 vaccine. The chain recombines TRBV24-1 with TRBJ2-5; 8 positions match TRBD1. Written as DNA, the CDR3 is TGTGCCACCAGTTCAGGGGGCGTCGAGACCCAGTACTTC. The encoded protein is CATSSGGVETQYF.